The present T cell receptor (beta chain) was sequenced within a study of blood T cell repertoires in COVID-19. Overall study: Both acute and convalescent COVID-19 samples were obtained from the United States, Italy and Spain. The cDNA or gDNA used as material had been derived from T cells, B-cell-depleted T cells, or PBMCs.

In the original processing: Cell counts per sample came from amplifying reference gene primers. Measured with immunoSEQ multiplex PCR; TCRdb has only the in-frame clones, and not every one. V, J and clone size were drawn from that table, and D and trimming were deduced from the DNA. The sample holds roughly 250,000 clones, 75% to 85% seen once. The origin of this receptor is a human donor in a cohort sampled during active COVID-19. What was sequenced was peripheral blood.

The CDR3 DNA follows: TGTGCCAGCAGCTCAACAGGGGGCACCTACAATGAGCAGTTCTTC. It codes for CASSSTGGTYNEQFF. The genes are TRBV7-3 and TRBJ2-1; 9 bases agree with TRBD1. Per germline, CDR1 SGHTA and CDR2 FQGTGA. The length of the CDR3 is 15 residues. Trimming took 4 bases from V and 2 from J; bases not matched to a gene: 3.